This entry describes one TCR beta chain. These data belong to a study of control samples from healthy donors and cancer patients. The CDR3 is 16 residues long. Germline loops: CDR1 SGHRS, CDR2 YFSETQ. Trimming cost V 2 bases and J 7 bases; bases outside gene matches: 7. The assay was immunoSEQ multiplex PCR, and TCRdb's table has in-frame clones only and misses some. The sample includes over 100,000 clones, 75% to 95% of them seen just once. The gene calls are TRBV5-1 and TRBJ2-3; 13 positions agree with TRBD2. Sequencing was carried out using blood. The source is a human donor in good health. The donor label of this sample is uncertain. This CDR3 is CASSFWTSGGMNTQYF. In DNA, the CDR3 is TGCGCCAGCAGCTTTTGGACTAGCGGGGGCATGAATACGCAGTATTTT.